These 22 T cell receptor beta chains were all obtained from the same sample, sequenced in a study of shared clonotypes between healthy human individuals. Sequencing was performed with immunoSEQ multiplex PCR; in TCRdb, only in-frame clones are kept and a portion is missing. Here the sample spans some 2,000,000 clones, 95% being singletons. Material for sequencing was naive CD4+ T cells sorted from blood. Subset here: CD45RA+ positively selected. All receptors come from a man aged 18 to 35 in good health.

The chain recombines TRBV11-2 with TRBJ1-4; D is unresolved. Between the trimmed V and J ends, which lost 2 bases and 4 bases, there was a span of 11 bases. The CDR3 consists of 15 residues. Per germline, CDR1 SGHAT and CDR2 FQNNGV. This CDR3 is CASSLIPGYNEKLFF. The CDR3 DNA is TGTGCCAGCAGCTTAATACCGGGCTATAATGAAAAACTGTTTTTT.

V usage is TRBV30 and J usage is TRBJ1-3; D gene uncertain. The germline V gene has CDR1 GTSNPN and CDR2 SVGIG (reference sequence). The CDR3 consists of 13 residues. V was cut by 5 bases and J by 8 bases, with 16 bases left in between. The CDR3 DNA follows: TGTGCCTGGTGTGATGGGTCCCGGTACACCATATATTTT. Protein: CAWCDGSRYTIYF.

This chain uses TRBV6-5 with TRBJ2-4; TRBD2 aligns across 10 bases. Per the germline V gene, CDR1 is MNHEY and CDR2 is SVGAGI. The CDR3 consists of 15 residues. V was clipped by 5 bases and J by 6 bases; unmatched bases: 7. The CDR3 is CASSVSGGAANIQYF. Written as DNA, the CDR3 is TGTGCCAGCAGTGTGAGCGGGGGGGCCGCAAACATTCAGTACTTC.

Points on this clone: Other nucleotide sequences in the sample specify the same CDR3. V usage is TRBV18 and J usage is TRBJ2-7; 8 bases match TRBD2. With V trimmed by 2 bases and J by 0 bases, 3 bases remained unmatched. This CDR3 region has 15 residues. Germline V gene data show CDR1 as KGHSH and CDR2 as LQKENI. CDR3 nucleotides: TGTGCCAGCTCACCAGGGCTAGCGGGCTCCTACGAGCAGTACTTC. Translated, it gives CASSPGLAGSYEQYF.

The V gene is TRBV10-3, the J gene TRBJ2-5, with D uncertain. Germline V gene lookup returns CDR1 ENHRY and CDR2 SYGVKD. Trimming took off 6 bases at V and 5 bases at J, with 13 bases between the two ends. This CDR3 region has 13 residues. This CDR3 reads CAIRRESYETQYF. The CDR3, as DNA: TGTGCCATCAGGAGAGAGAGTTATGAGACCCAGTACTTC.

V gene TRBV5-1 combines with J gene TRBJ2-3, with 14 bases that match TRBD2. The germline V gene has CDR1 SGHRS and CDR2 YFSETQ. This CDR3 comprises 22 residues. V lost 6 bases to trimming and J lost 1 base; unmatched junction nucleotides: 22. The chain's CDR3 is CASTSTGPLTSGRATGTDTQYF. In DNA, the CDR3 is TGCGCCAGCACTTCGACAGGGCCTCTGACTAGCGGGAGGGCCACGGGCACAGATACGCAGTATTTT.

The genes are TRBV6-4 and TRBJ1-1; D is uncertain. The CDR3 runs 14 residues. V was clipped by 7 bases and J by 1 base, with 13 bases between them. The germline gives CDR1 MRHNA, CDR2 SNTAGT. The CDR3 loop is CASKGRPSNTEAFF. Here the CDR3 DNA reads TGTGCCAGCAAGGGTAGGCCCTCGAACACTGAAGCTTTCTTT.

V usage is TRBV4-1 and J usage is TRBJ2-1; 13 nucleotides line up with TRBD2. CDR1 and CDR2 from the germline V gene are MGHRA and YSYEKL. This CDR3 is built from 17 residues. After removal of 4 bases from V and 5 bases from J, the junction contained 8 bases not matched to a gene. CDR3 in amino acids: CASSPWTSGSLDNEQFF. The CDR3 region has the DNA TGCGCCAGCAGCCCCTGGACTAGCGGGAGTCTCGACAATGAGCAGTTCTTC.

This sequence joins TRBV7-2 and TRBJ2-1; TRBD1 aligns across 7 bases. The CDR3 is 15 amino acids. CDR1 is SGHTA and CDR2 is FQGNSA in the germline V gene. V trimming: 5 bases; J trimming: 3 bases; junction bases outside the gene matches: 7. CDR3 in amino acids: CASSPDDRDYNEQFF. The CDR3 coding sequence is TGTGCCAGCAGCCCAGACGACAGGGACTACAATGAGCAGTTCTTC.

The rearrangement joins TRBV5-8 to TRBJ2-3; D gene unclear. There are 14 residues in the CDR3. CDR1 is SGHTS and CDR2 is YDEGEE in the germline V gene. V was trimmed by 1 base and J by 2 bases, leaving 8 bases between them. CDR3 sequence reads: CASSLSQNTDTQYF. The DNA of the CDR3 is TGTGCCAGCAGCTTGAGCCAGAACACAGATACGCAGTATTTT.

V is TRBV18 and J is TRBJ2-5, with 10 bases lining up with TRBD2. The end of the DNA is better explained by TRBJ2-7, so the J call may be wrong. The germline V gene has CDR1 KGHSH and CDR2 LQKENI. The CDR3 is 17 amino acids. The CDR3 DNA reads TGTGCCAGCTCACCACCCTTGTCTAGCGGGAGCTCCTACGAGCAGTACTTC. Protein: CASSPPLSSGSSYEQYF.

The chain employs TRBV7-9 and TRBJ1-5; D may be TRBD1 (5 bases). V lost 4 bases to trimming and J lost 1 base, with 14 bases between them. CDR1 and CDR2 (germline): SEHNR, FQNEAQ (reference sequence). The CDR3 runs 16 residues. For the CDR3, the DNA is TGTGCCAGCAGCTCATCAGGGTTGGGGAGCAATCAGCCCCAGCATTTT. Amino acids: CASSSSGLGSNQPQHF.

In regard to this clone: The sample holds other DNA sequences that translate to the same CDR3. This chain connects TRBV6-5 to TRBJ2-2; D might be TRBD2 (7 bases). This CDR3 is 16 amino acids long. Trimming stripped 0 bases from V and 4 bases from J, with 12 bases between. Germline lookup yields CDR1 MNHEY and CDR2 SVGAGI. The CDR3 loop is CASSYSSRGGTGELFF. CDR3 bases: TGTGCCAGCAGTTACTCAAGTAGGGGGGGCACCGGGGAGCTGTTTTTT.

The chain's CDR3 is CASRDGYNQPQHF. The CDR3 region has the DNA TGTGCCAGCCGCGACGGTTACAATCAGCCCCAGCATTTT. This rearrangement joins TRBV6-5 to TRBJ1-5; unclear D gene. The CDR3 is 13 residues long. In germline, CDR1 is MNHEY, CDR2 SVGAGI. The germline V and J ends were trimmed by 8 bases and 3 bases, with 11 bases remaining between them.

The gene calls are TRBV10-3 and TRBJ1-1, with unresolved D. The CDR3 is 13 amino acids. From germline, CDR1 is ENHRY and CDR2 SYGVKD. The V gene lost 7 bases and the J gene lost 1 base, with 10 bases spanning the gap. DNA of the CDR3: TGTGCCATCACTGCGGACCGGAACACTGAAGCTTTCTTT. Translated: CAITADRNTEAFF.

About this clone: A read error may be the cause here, since a much bigger clone is one base away. This chain uses TRBV2 with TRBJ1-6; possible D gene TRBD1, 6 bases. The CDR3 runs 10 residues. The germline CDR1 and CDR2 sequences are SNHLY and FYNNEI. DNA of the CDR3: TGTGTCAGCAGTGCGGGACAACCCCACTTT. Translating gives CVSSAGQPHF.

The chain links TRBV9 to TRBJ1-5; the D gene is possibly TRBD1 (6 bases). The germline V gene has CDR1 SGDLS and CDR2 YYNGEE. The CDR3 loop spans 15 amino acids. V lost 0 bases, J lost 6 bases, and 13 bases lay in between. Here the CDR3 DNA reads TGTGCCAGCAGCGTAGATATTGGGGGCGGTCAGCCCCAGCATTTT. Its translation: CASSVDIGGGQPQHF.

A word on this clone: A much larger clone is a single base away; this may be a read error. This same CDR3 is encoded by further DNA sequences in the sample. The chain recombines TRBV6-1 with TRBJ2-7; D is ambiguous. The CDR3 has 13 amino acids. Germline V gene data show CDR1 as MNHNS and CDR2 as SASEGT. Trimming took 1 base from V and 0 from J, leaving 4 bases between them. The CDR3: CASSEGGSYEQYF. The CDR3 nucleotides are TGTGCCAGCAGTGAAGGGGGCTCCTACGAGCAGTACTTC.

The genes are TRBV4-3 and TRBJ1-5; D ambiguous. The CDR3 has 14 residues. CDR1 is LGHNA and CDR2 is YSLEER in the germline V gene. V dropped 2 bases and J dropped 4 bases, with 9 bases sitting between them. CDR3 amino acids: CASSQIGGNQPQHF. In DNA form, the CDR3 reads TGCGCCAGCAGCCAAATTGGAGGGAATCAGCCCCAGCATTTT.

This chain links TRBV6-5 with TRBJ1-2; TRBD1 agrees at 9 bases. Germline CDR1 reads MNHEY; CDR2 reads SVGAGI. V shed 5 bases and J 8 bases; nucleotides not matched to a gene: 6. The CDR3 contains 13 residues. The CDR3, as DNA: TGTGCCAGCAGTCGGACAGGGGCCTCCGGCTACACCTTC. Its protein is CASSRTGASGYTF.

This chain joins TRBV7-2 and TRBJ2-1, with D maybe TRBD1 (6 bases). The V gene's germline CDR1 is SGHTA and CDR2 FQGNSA. The CDR3 runs 17 residues. Trimming took 2 bases from V and 5 from J, leaving 19 bases between them. In DNA form, the CDR3 reads TGTGCCAGCAGCTTAAGTCTCACGGGACACCCCGACAATGAGCAGTTCTTC. Translation: CASSLSLTGHPDNEQFF.

This clone was seen a single time. This chain connects TRBV7-3 to TRBJ2-3; no clear D gene. CDR1 and CDR2 from the germline V gene are SGHTA and FQGTGA. Deletions cut 5 bases from V and 2 bases from J, with 8 bases between. CDR3 length equals 13 residues. CDR3 in amino acids: CASSPAATDTQYF. The CDR3 DNA follows: TGTGCCAGCAGCCCCGCAGCCACAGATACGCAGTATTTT.